Sequencing of this TCR beta chain was carried out in a study of tumor-infiltrating lymphocytes in localized non-small cell lung cancer. Study-wide findings and caveats: Higher tumor T cell infiltration than in uninvolved lung was supported by TCRbeta sequencing. Only some patients had TCR sequencing, depending on available tissue.

Only one count was recorded for this clone. Its specificity is unknown. Measured with immunoSEQ multiplex PCR; TCRdb has only the in-frame clones, and not every one. The sample consists of around 8,000 clones, about 60% of them appearing once. V lost 5 bases and J lost 3, with 14 bases in between. Germline V CDR1 and CDR2: MNHNY, SVGAGI (reference sequence). This CDR3 spans 15 amino acids. The sequenced material came from uninvolved lung tissue not adjacent to the tumor. The clonotype originates from a human donor with non-small cell lung cancer. The chain couples TRBV6-6 to TRBJ1-5; D not resolved. CDR3 nucleotide sequence: TGTGCCAGCAGTAAACGGGATAGGGTCAATCAGCCCCAGCATTTT. This codes for CASSKRDRVNQPQHF.